This T cell receptor (beta chain) was recorded in a study of cytomegalovirus exposure and HLA in healthy donors. Overall study results and limits: Differences between HLA loci emerged in a later analysis of TCR association rates, with DRB1 most and HLA-C fewest.

Details on this clone: What it recognizes is unknown.

Germline V CDR1 and CDR2: SGDLS, YYNGEE. The CDR3 extends over 16 amino acids. The primer mix had 60 Vbeta and 13 Jbeta primers. Profiled with immunoSEQ multiplex PCR; TCRdb holds only in-frame clones, not every one. The sample totals some 96,000 clones; its top ten clones hold under 4.5%. Sequencing was done on a sample of PBMCs. The rearrangement uses TRBV9 and TRBJ2-5, with 7 bases lining up with TRBD2. The J call may be mistaken, given a closer DNA end match to TRBJ2-7. The clonotype originates from a woman in her 30s in good health and CMV-seronegative. The CDR3 DNA sequence: TGTGCCAGCAGCGTAGCTGGGGGGGGGAGAGCCTACGAGCAGTACTTC. Its protein is CASSVAGGGRAYEQYF.